This note documents a single TCR beta chain sequence. Its antigen remains unidentified. The CDR3 has 14 residues. The V and J ends lost 6 bases and 6 bases respectively, with 16 bases between them. Per germline, CDR1 MNHNS and CDR2 SASEGT. This record comes from a study of OX40 agonist ivuxolimab in advanced cancers. Background on the study: Patients received ivuxolimab, an agonistic anti-OX40 (CD134) antibody. The dose of intravenous ivuxolimab that patients received every 2 weeks ranged from 0.01 to 10 mg/kg. Findings and limits, study-wide: Partial responders at 0.1-3.0 mg/kg showed near-lowest clonal expansion. CD4+ and CD8+ blood T cells expanded clonally by week 6 at 0.1 to 3.0 mg/kg.

Measured with immunoSEQ multiplex PCR; TCRdb has only the in-frame clones, and not every one. The table has roughly 90,000 clones, roughly 85% seen once; the top ten hold approximately 1.3%. The V gene is TRBV6-1, the J gene TRBJ2-3, with D uncertain. The TCR was taken from an adult with an advanced solid tumor such as melanoma, head and neck, liver or kidney cancer. This specimen consisted of CD4+ or CD8+ T cells sorted from blood, obtained in a trial of the OX40 agonist ivuxolimab. CDR3 DNA sequence: TGTGCCAGCAGCCCCAGGACGGGCCCGGATACGCAGTATTTT. Encoded protein: CASSPRTGPDTQYF.